The clone carrying this T cell receptor beta chain was recorded a few times. These data are taken from a study of T-cell reconstitution after alpha-beta-depleted transplantation in children. Preparation of the TCRbeta library was carried out with unique molecular identifiers. TCRdb redid the calling of the PCR reads with MiXCR, one entry per CDR3 protein. The sample lists 200,000 to 250,000 distinct CDR3 sequences; 8% to 9.5% were seen once. The clonotype was recovered from a human donor who donated a stem cell graft to a child with acute lymphoblastic leukemia. The sequences come from PBMCs from the stem cell graft donor, collected from the stem cell graft.

This chain's CDR3 is CASGGAGVSYNEQFF. The CDR3 DNA reads TGTGCCAGCGGAGGAGCGGGGGTCTCCTACAATGAGCAGTTCTTC. This chain links TRBV12-3 or TRBV12-4 with TRBJ2-1, with 8 bases that match TRBD2. The CDR3 has 15 amino acids. The junction had 6 bases not matched to a gene; V was cut back by 8 bases and J by 0 bases.